A single sample gave rise to the 24 T cell receptor beta chains below, sequenced in a study of early T cells in non-severe SARS-CoV-2 infection. TCRdb recomputed calls from the 5' RACE reads with MiXCR, one row per CDR3 protein. The sample lists approximately 23,000 distinct CDR3 sequences, about 4.2% occurring once. The sample consisted of whole blood. The receptors come from an adult who was a healthcare worker with PCR-confirmed SARS-CoV-2 infection or an uninfected control (not recorded which).

This clonotype was detected many times. The J gene is TRBJ1-2, the V gene TRBV30; D unclear. The CDR3 runs to 11 residues. The V gene's germline CDR1 is GTSNPN and CDR2 SVGIG (reference sequence). V lost 3 bases, J lost 4 bases, and 6 bases lay in between. CDR3: CAWRTRYGYTF. Here the CDR3 DNA reads TGTGCCTGGAGGACTCGCTATGGCTACACCTTC.

This chain links TRBV7-3 with TRBJ2-7; possibly TRBD1 for D (6 bases). From germline, CDR1 is SGHTA and CDR2 FQGTGA. This CDR3 is 13 amino acids long. V lost 2 bases, J lost 3 bases, and 8 bases lay in between. CDR3 protein: CASSLLQGYEQYF. For the CDR3, the DNA is TGTGCCAGCAGCTTACTACAGGGCTACGAGCAGTACTTC.

This clonotype has at least ten counts. This chain joins TRBV19 and TRBJ1-4; D not certain. The germline gives CDR1 LNHDA, CDR2 SQIVND (reference sequence). V dropped 5 bases and J dropped 8 bases, with 21 bases sitting between them. This CDR3 spans 16 amino acids. CDR3 in amino acids: CASSLPRATRGEKLFF. The CDR3 DNA follows: TGTGCCAGTAGTCTACCAAGAGCGACAAGAGGAGAAAAACTGTTTTTT.

The table lists this clonotype with many counts. The V gene is TRBV4-2, the J gene TRBJ2-1; D perhaps matches TRBD1 (5 bases). Trimming left V 0 bases short and J 3 bases short, with 18 bases between. CDR3 size: 18 residues. From germline, CDR1 is LGHNA and CDR2 YNFKEQ. The CDR3 DNA is TGTGCCAGCAGCCAAGACTCCCAGGGAACACTTCGCTACAATGAGCAGTTCTTC. It translates to CASSQDSQGTLRYNEQFF.

There are a few counts of this clonotype. V gene TRBV11-2 combines with J gene TRBJ2-2, with 8 bases fitting TRBD2. Germline V gene data show CDR1 as SGHAT and CDR2 as FQNNGV. V trimming: 1 base; J trimming: 4 bases; junction bases outside the gene matches: 2. The CDR3 covers 15 residues. In nucleotides, the CDR3 is TGTGCCAGCAGCTTAGTTAGCGGGATCACCGGGGAGCTGTTTTTT. Translation: CASSLVSGITGELFF.

This clonotype was recorded a few times. The chain combines TRBV2 with TRBJ2-2, with 7 nucleotides matching TRBD1. This CDR3 comprises 15 residues. Trimming took 6 bases from V and 1 from J; bases not matched to a gene: 5. CDR1 is SNHLY, CDR2 FYNNEI, per germline. The CDR3 coding sequence is TGTGCCAGCAGACCGGACAGGCTGAACACCGGGGAGCTGTTTTTT. Encoded protein: CASRPDRLNTGELFF.

This clonotype was seen many times. V is TRBV5-4 and J is TRBJ2-7; TRBD1 matches 8 bases. The ends lost 4 bases at V and 6 bases at J; junction bases unmatched: 6. CDR1 and CDR2 (germline): SGHNT, YYREEE (reference sequence). CDR3 length equals 13 residues. CDR3 bases: TGTGCCAGCAGCACGACAGGGGTGGGCGAGCAGTACTTC. This codes for CASSTTGVGEQYF.

This clonotype was picked up a small number of times. The rearrangement links TRBV5-6 to TRBJ1-2; D gene unclear. CDR3 size: 15 residues. Germline CDR1 is SGHDT and CDR2 is YYEEEE. Trimming took off 2 bases at V and 0 bases at J, with 11 bases between the two ends. The CDR3 spells CASSFPTATNYGYTF. In DNA, the CDR3 is TGTGCCAGCAGCTTCCCGACTGCAACTAACTATGGCTACACCTTC. The full variable domain, rest sourced from reference TRBV5-6 and TRBJ1-2, is DAGVTQSPTHLIKTRGQQVTLRCSPKSGHDTVSWYQQALGQGPQFIFQYYEEEERQRGNFPDRFSGHQFPNYSSELNVNALLLGDSALYLCASSFPTATNYGYTFGSGTRLTVV.

J is TRBJ2-2 and V is TRBV11-2, with D uncertain. CDR3 size: 13 residues. V lost 0 bases and J 2 bases, leaving 1 base between the germline ends. Per germline, CDR1 SGHAT and CDR2 FQNNGV. This CDR3 reads CASSLENTGELFF. The CDR3 bases are TGTGCCAGCAGCTTAGAAAACACCGGGGAGCTGTTTTTT.

In its sample, this clonotype was seen many times. The V and J genes are TRBV12-3 or TRBV12-4 and TRBJ2-3; no clear D. CDR3 length: 14 residues. Trimming took off 10 bases at V and 1 base at J, with 15 bases between the two ends. Here the CDR3 DNA reads TGTGCCACCGGACCAAACCACCGCACAGATACGCAGTATTTT. It codes for CATGPNHRTDTQYF.

This clonotype came up many times. The rearrangement links TRBV12-3 or TRBV12-4 to TRBJ2-3, with D possibly matching TRBD2 (5 bases). The CDR3 has 15 amino acids. V lost 3 bases and J 0 bases, leaving 10 bases between the germline ends. CDR3 DNA: TGTGCCAGCAGTTTCGGCCGGACTAGCACAGATACGCAGTATTTT. Its protein product is CASSFGRTSTDTQYF.

This clonotype was observed a handful of times. The CDR3 DNA reads TGTGCCAGCAGTCCCCCTTGGCAGGGAGGCGAGCAGTACTTC. It codes for CASSPPWQGGEQYF. The J gene is TRBJ2-7, the V gene TRBV12-3 or TRBV12-4, with D perhaps matching TRBD2 (6 bases). Trimming stripped 5 bases from V and 6 bases from J, with 17 bases between. The CDR3 loop spans 14 amino acids.

This clonotype was detected only a few times. The germline gene is not matched at one end of the junction; a read error may be the cause. This chain joins TRBV5-1 and TRBJ2-3; 14 bases align to TRBD2. This CDR3 contains 17 residues. Germline lookup yields CDR1 SGHRS and CDR2 YFSETQ. CDR3 protein: CASSPGLAGGSTDAQYF. The CDR3 region has the DNA TGCGCCAGCAGCCCAGGACTAGCGGGGGGAAGCACAGATGCGCAGTATTTT. The full variable domain, with the rest looked up from reference TRBV5-1 and TRBJ2-3, is KAGVTQTPRYLIKTRGQQVTLSCSPISGHRSVSWYQQTPGQGLQFLFEYFSETQRNKGNFPGRFSGRQFSNSRSEMNVSTLELGDSALYLCASSPGLAGGSTDAQYFGPGTRLTVL.

At least ten counts were recorded for this clonotype. V gene TRBV4-2 combines with J gene TRBJ2-3; possibly TRBD1 for D (6 bases). V gave up 0 bases and J gave up 2 bases, with 15 bases separating them. From germline, CDR1 is LGHNA and CDR2 YNFKEQ. The length of the CDR3 is 17 residues. The CDR3 spells CASSQDLLQGSTDTQYF. DNA for the CDR3: TGTGCCAGCAGCCAAGACCTGCTACAGGGATCCACAGATACGCAGTATTTT.

Many counts were recorded for this clonotype. This chain joins TRBV27 and TRBJ1-1; D is possibly TRBD1 (5 bases). V lost 0 bases and J lost 5, with 13 bases in between. Germline V lookup: CDR1 MNHEY, CDR2 SMNVEV (reference sequence). CDR3 length equals 15 residues. CDR3 loop: CASSLSGRGWTEAFF. The CDR3 DNA sequence: TGTGCCAGCAGTTTATCGGGTAGGGGATGGACTGAAGCTTTCTTT.

This clonotype was recorded many times. The chain recombines TRBV20-1 with TRBJ2-7; 7 positions agree with TRBD2. The V segment lost 5 bases and the J segment 6 bases; nucleotides outside the gene matches: 7. CDR1 is DFQATT and CDR2 is SNEGSKA in the germline V gene (reference sequence). The CDR3 sequence is 12 residues long. CDR3 protein: CSAGRGTGEQYF. The CDR3 DNA follows: TGCAGTGCTGGGAGGGGTACGGGCGAGCAGTACTTC.

Notes on this clonotype: A much more abundant neighbour one base away suggests this may be a read error. The final CDR3 position lacks the conserved phenylalanine or tryptophan, pointing to a likely read error. V and J are TRBV3-1 and TRBJ1-1; D uncertain. Trimming shortened V by 3 bases and J by 7 bases, and 6 bases separated the two germline ends. The CDR3 has 11 amino acids. Looked up from germline, CDR1 is LGHDT and CDR2 is YNNKEL (reference sequence). The CDR3 sequence: CASSQAYEAFL. The CDR3 bases are TGTGCCAGCAGCCAGGCATATGAAGCTTTCCTT.

This clonotype showed up many times. The rearrangement joins TRBV20-1 to TRBJ1-5; 7 bases line up with TRBD1. Germline lookup yields CDR1 DFQATT and CDR2 SNEGSKA (reference sequence). J lost 3 bases, V lost 5 bases, and 4 bases had no gene match. The CDR3 runs to 13 residues. In DNA form, the CDR3 reads TGCAGTGCTGGGACAGCCTCCAATCAGCCCCAGCATTTT. Amino acids: CSAGTASNQPQHF.

This clonotype has at least ten counts. The chain recombines TRBV19 with TRBJ2-7; 8 bases match TRBD2. The J segment lost 0 bases and the V segment lost 5 bases, leaving 9 bases of the junction unmatched. Germline CDR1 is LNHDA and CDR2 is SQIVND (reference sequence). The CDR3 runs to 16 residues. CDR3 DNA: TGTGCCAGTAGTCCTTCCTACGGACTAGCCTCCTACGAGCAGTACTTC. This sequence encodes CASSPSYGLASYEQYF.

V gene TRBV7-8 combines with J gene TRBJ2-5; possibly TRBD2 for D (6 bases). The CDR3 is made up of 15 amino acids. V shed 2 bases and J shed 0 bases, with 10 bases lying between them. Germline CDR1 and CDR2: SGHVS and FQNEAQ. The CDR3 DNA sequence: TGTGCCAGCAGCTTAACCCGGGACTACCAAGAGACCCAGTACTTC. Amino acids: CASSLTRDYQETQYF.

This clonotype was seen more than once but under ten times. V gene TRBV4-1 combines with J gene TRBJ1-2; TRBD1 might be the D (6 bases). The CDR3 runs to 15 residues. The germline V gene has CDR1 MGHRA and CDR2 YSYEKL. Trimming pared 3 bases from V and 8 bases from J, leaving 19 bases between. CDR3 sequence (DNA): TGCGCCAGCAGCCAGCCCGGTACAGGGCCCTGGGGCTACACCTTC. As protein: CASSQPGTGPWGYTF.

This clonotype came up a few times. The J gene is TRBJ1-1, the V gene TRBV2, with D unclear. The CDR3 runs to 13 residues. Germline CDR1 reads SNHLY; CDR2 reads FYNNEI. Trimming removed 1 base from V and 5 bases from J, with 8 bases in between. The CDR3 loop is CASSEGFRTEAFF. CDR3 nucleotide sequence: TGTGCCAGCAGTGAAGGGTTTAGAACTGAAGCTTTCTTT.

Many counts were recorded for this clonotype. The chain recombines TRBV11-2 with TRBJ2-3; weak D call: TRBD2 (5 bases). There are 15 residues in the CDR3. The ends were cut back, 4 bases at V and 5 bases at J, with 16 bases in the middle. Germline V CDR1 and CDR2: SGHAT, FQNNGV. The CDR3, as DNA: TGTGCCAGCAGCTCGACCCCCATAGGAGGAGATACGCAGTATTTT. This encodes CASSSTPIGGDTQYF.

The table lists this clonotype with a few counts. V and J are TRBV2 and TRBJ2-1; TRBD2 aligns across 11 bases. Germline V CDR1 and CDR2: SNHLY, FYNNEI. CDR3 length equals 15 residues. Trimming removed 6 bases from V and 7 bases from J; junction bases left unmatched: 8. CDR3 sequence (DNA): TGTGCCAGCAGGGGTGGGACTAGCGGAAAAAATGAGCAGTTCTTC. It is translated as CASRGGTSGKNEQFF.